This T cell receptor (beta chain) was recorded in a study of siplizumab effects on memory and regulatory T cells. To note about this clone: Its cognate antigen is unknown.

Study-wide findings and caveats: To unstimulated subsets, only a minor fraction of alloreactive clones could be mapped. Controls showed an average of about 27% Treg-derived mappable alloreactive CD4+ clones, while siplizumab showed about 75%.

Profiling relied on immunoSEQ multiplex PCR, and the TCRdb table lists in-frame clones only, not all of them. The sample shows roughly 60,000 clones, roughly 96% of them seen only once. The clonotype originates from a human donor in good health. Sequencing was done on a sample of naive CD8+ T cells sorted from blood.

The CDR3 here is CSVDLTGLRIQYF. DNA for the CDR3: TGCAGCGTTGACCTTACAGGGTTAAGGATCCAGTACTTC. The chain joins TRBV29-1 to TRBJ2-5; D might be TRBD1 (6 bases). Germline CDR1 SQVTM, CDR2 ANQGSEA. The CDR3 contains 13 residues. V lost 3 bases and J 10 bases, leaving 18 bases between the germline ends.